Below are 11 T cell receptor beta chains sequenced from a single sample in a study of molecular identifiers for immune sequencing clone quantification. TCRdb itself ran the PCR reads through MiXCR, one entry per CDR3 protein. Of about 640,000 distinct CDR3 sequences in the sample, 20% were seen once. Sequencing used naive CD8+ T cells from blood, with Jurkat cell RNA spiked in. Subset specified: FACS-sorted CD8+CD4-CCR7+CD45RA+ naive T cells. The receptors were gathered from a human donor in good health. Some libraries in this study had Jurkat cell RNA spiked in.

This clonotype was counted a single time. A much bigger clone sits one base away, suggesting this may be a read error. This CDR3 is CASCALLAFDTQYF. CDR3 nucleotides: TGTGCCAGCTGTGCCTTACTAGCGTTTGATACGCAGTATTTT. This chain joins TRBV2 and TRBJ2-3; 7 bases match TRBD2. V trimming: 8 bases; J trimming: 6 bases; junction bases outside the gene matches: 11. This CDR3 is built from 14 residues. CDR1 and CDR2 from the germline V gene are SNHLY and FYNNEI. Based on the CDR3 plus reference TRBV2 and TRBJ2-3, the full variable domain is EPEVTQTPSHQVTQMGQEVILRCVPISNHLYFYWYRQILGQKVEFLVSFYNNEISEKSEIFDDQFSVERPDGSNFTLKIRSTKLEDSAMYFCASCALLAFDTQYFGPGTRLTVL.

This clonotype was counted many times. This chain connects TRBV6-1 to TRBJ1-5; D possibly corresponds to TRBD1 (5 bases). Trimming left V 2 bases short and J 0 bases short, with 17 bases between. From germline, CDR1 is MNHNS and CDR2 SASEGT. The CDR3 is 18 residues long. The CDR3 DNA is TGTGCCAGCAGTGAAATTGGATGGACACCCTATAGCAATCAGCCCCAGCATTTT. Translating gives CASSEIGWTPYSNQPQHF.

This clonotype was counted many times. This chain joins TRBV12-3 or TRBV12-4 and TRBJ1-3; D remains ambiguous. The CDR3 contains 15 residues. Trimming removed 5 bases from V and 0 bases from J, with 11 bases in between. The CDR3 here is CASSLLPHSGNTIYF. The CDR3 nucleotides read TGTGCCAGCAGTCTCCTACCGCACTCTGGAAACACCATATATTTT.

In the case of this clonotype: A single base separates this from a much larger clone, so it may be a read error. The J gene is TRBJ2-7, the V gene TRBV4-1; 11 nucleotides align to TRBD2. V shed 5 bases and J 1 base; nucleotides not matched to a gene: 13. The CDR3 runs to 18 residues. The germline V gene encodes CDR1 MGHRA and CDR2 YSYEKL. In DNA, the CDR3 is TGCGCCAGCAGCGTGATACTAGCGGGGGACCAAACTTCCTACGAGCAGTACTTC. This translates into CASSVILAGDQTSYEQYF.

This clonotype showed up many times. CDR3 loop: CASSLLSGVNTEAFF. The DNA of the CDR3 is TGTGCCAGCAGCTTACTTTCAGGCGTGAACACTGAAGCTTTCTTT. The genes are TRBV13 and TRBJ1-1, with no clear D. Germline CDR1 reads PRHDT; CDR2 reads FYEKMQ (reference sequence). The germline V and J ends were trimmed by 2 bases and 0 bases, with 10 bases remaining between them. This CDR3 region has 15 residues.

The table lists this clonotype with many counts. For the CDR3, the DNA is TGTGCCATCAGTGAGACTAGCGGGGGGCTGGCTTCTTACTTC. Residues: CAISETSGGLASYF. The chain links TRBV10-3 to TRBJ2-5; TRBD2 agrees at 12 bases. Unmatched junction bases numbered 9, after V lost 2 bases and J lost 14 bases. CDR1 is ENHRY and CDR2 is SYGVKD in the germline V gene. The CDR3 runs 14 residues.

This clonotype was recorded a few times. The CDR3 protein is CASSLDLAESSYEQYF. The CDR3 DNA follows: TGCGCCAGCAGCCTCGACCTAGCGGAAAGCTCCTACGAGCAGTACTTC. The rearrangement joins TRBV5-1 to TRBJ2-7; 7 bases agree with TRBD2. This CDR3 is 16 amino acids long. Germline CDR1 SGHRS, CDR2 YFSETQ. Trimming removed 4 bases from V and 0 bases from J; junction bases left unmatched: 10.

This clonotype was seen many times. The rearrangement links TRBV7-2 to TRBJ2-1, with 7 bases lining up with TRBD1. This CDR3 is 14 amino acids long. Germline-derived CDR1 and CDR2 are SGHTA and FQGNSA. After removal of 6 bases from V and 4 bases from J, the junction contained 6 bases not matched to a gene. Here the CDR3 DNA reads TGTGCCAGCAGACCCCGACAGGGTTACAATGAGCAGTTCTTC. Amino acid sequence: CASRPRQGYNEQFF.

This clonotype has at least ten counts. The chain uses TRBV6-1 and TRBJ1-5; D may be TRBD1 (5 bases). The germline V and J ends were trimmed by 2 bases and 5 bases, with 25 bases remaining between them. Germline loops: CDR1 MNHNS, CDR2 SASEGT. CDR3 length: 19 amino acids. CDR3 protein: CASSEPGLSTLRMHQPQHF. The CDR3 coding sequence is TGTGCCAGCAGTGAACCGGGACTGTCTACGCTTAGGATGCATCAGCCCCAGCATTTT.

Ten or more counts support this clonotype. CDR3 coding DNA: TGTGCCACCAGCAGAGGGGAAGTGAGCACAGATACGCAGTATTTT. It specifies CATSRGEVSTDTQYF. This rearrangement joins TRBV15 to TRBJ2-3; D not resolved. Trimming stripped 1 base from V and 0 bases from J, with 8 bases between. The CDR3 consists of 15 residues. Germline assignment: CDR1 LNHNV and CDR2 YYDKDF (reference sequence).

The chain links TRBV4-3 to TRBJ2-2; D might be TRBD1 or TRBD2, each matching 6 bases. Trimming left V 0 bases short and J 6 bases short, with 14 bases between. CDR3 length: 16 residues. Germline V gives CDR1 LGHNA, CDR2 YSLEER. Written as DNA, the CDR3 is TGCGCCAGCAGCCAAGATATTAGGGGGGCCTCCGGGGAGCTGTTTTTT. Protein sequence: CASSQDIRGASGELFF.